Listed below are T cell receptor beta chains from one sample, sequenced in a study of T cell changes during pregnancy in multiple sclerosis. Clones were sequenced by immunoSEQ multiplex PCR, and TCRdb holds only the in-frame ones, with some missing. The table lists 100,000 or so clones, roughly 90% of them singletons. The specimen was peripheral blood, collected after pregnancy. These receptors all come from a female donor with multiple sclerosis, enrolled in a pregnancy study. The CDR3 runs from the conserved cysteine through the conserved F or W. The order of the fields is V gene, J gene, clone size, D gene, CDR3 protein, CDR3 DNA. D genes are given only for firm matches. Not every row has a clone size; where given, it reads once, few, many or a size class.

v_call: TRBV5-6; j_call: TRBJ1-2; clone_size: -; d_call: TRBD1; cdr3_aa: CASSPDRDRANYGYTF; cdr3_nt: TGTGCCAGCAGCCCTGACCGGGACAGGGCTAACTATGGCTACACCTTC
v_call: TRBV5-1; j_call: TRBJ2-7; clone_size: -; d_call: TRBD1; cdr3_aa: CASSLIQGSYEQYF; cdr3_nt: TGCGCCAGCAGCCTGATACAGGGGTCCTACGAGCAGTACTTC
v_call: TRBV18; j_call: TRBJ2-7; clone_size: -; d_call: -; cdr3_aa: CASSPDSNEQYF; cdr3_nt: TGTGCCAGCTCACCGGACAGTAACGAGCAGTACTTC
v_call: TRBV9; j_call: TRBJ2-7; clone_size: -; d_call: TRBD2; cdr3_aa: CASSQRTSGRIEQYF; cdr3_nt: TGTGCCAGCAGCCAGAGGACTAGCGGGAGAATTGAGCAGTACTTC
v_call: TRBV4-3; j_call: TRBJ1-2; clone_size: -; d_call: -; cdr3_aa: CASSQELQAANYGYTF; cdr3_nt: TGCGCCAGCAGCCAAGAGTTACAGGCAGCTAACTATGGCTACACCTTC
v_call: TRBV19; j_call: TRBJ1-1; clone_size: -; d_call: TRBD1; cdr3_aa: CASSTRGLFGTEAFF; cdr3_nt: TGTGCCAGTAGTACAAGGGGGCTTTTTGGCACTGAAGCTTTCTTT
v_call: TRBV9; j_call: TRBJ2-3; clone_size: -; d_call: -; cdr3_aa: CASSVVAGALGDTQYF; cdr3_nt: TGTGCCAGCAGCGTAGTCGCGGGGGCCCTGGGAGATACGCAGTATTTT
v_call: TRBV5-1; j_call: TRBJ2-6; clone_size: -; d_call: -; cdr3_aa: CASSSGSGANVLTF; cdr3_nt: TGCGCCAGCAGCTCGGGCTCTGGGGCCAACGTCCTGACTTTC
v_call: TRBV2; j_call: TRBJ1-1; clone_size: -; d_call: -; cdr3_aa: CASSESLGGNTEAFF; cdr3_nt: TGTGCCAGCAGTGAGAGTTTGGGGGGGAACACTGAAGCTTTCTTT
v_call: TRBV13; j_call: TRBJ1-4; clone_size: -; d_call: -; cdr3_aa: CASSLTTDLNEKLFF; cdr3_nt: TGTGCCAGCAGCTTAACGACAGATCTTAATGAAAAACTGTTTTTT
v_call: TRBV29-1; j_call: TRBJ2-6; clone_size: -; d_call: TRBD1; cdr3_aa: CSVGTGAGANVLTF; cdr3_nt: TGCAGCGTAGGGACAGGGGCTGGGGCCAACGTCCTGACTTTC
v_call: TRBV5-4; j_call: TRBJ2-5; clone_size: -; d_call: TRBD2; cdr3_aa: CASSPAGTSGRGETQYF; cdr3_nt: TGTGCCAGCAGCCCAGCCGGGACTAGCGGGAGAGGAGAGACCCAGTACTTC
v_call: TRBV29-1; j_call: TRBJ1-1; clone_size: many; d_call: TRBD1; cdr3_aa: CSARTGDTEAFF; cdr3_nt: TGCAGCGCCCGGACAGGAGACACTGAAGCTTTCTTT
v_call: TRBV2; j_call: TRBJ2-5; clone_size: -; d_call: -; cdr3_aa: CASMNRAGETQYF; cdr3_nt: TGTGCCAGCATGAACAGGGCGGGAGAGACCCAGTACTTC
v_call: TRBV15; j_call: TRBJ2-7; clone_size: -; d_call: TRBD1; cdr3_aa: CATSSYGTGLYEQYF; cdr3_nt: TGTGCCACCAGCAGCTACGGGACAGGGCTGTACGAGCAGTACTTC
v_call: TRBV18; j_call: TRBJ2-7; clone_size: -; d_call: TRBD2; cdr3_aa: CASSPPYGTSGRSEEQYF; cdr3_nt: TGTGCCAGCTCACCACCTTACGGGACTAGCGGGAGGTCGGAAGAGCAGTACTTC
v_call: TRBV7-8; j_call: TRBJ1-1; clone_size: -; d_call: TRBD1; cdr3_aa: CASSLQGQGLPGGTFF; cdr3_nt: TGTGCCAGCAGCTTACAGGGACAGGGGCTCCCCGGCGGGACTTTCTTT
v_call: TRBV2; j_call: TRBJ1-2; clone_size: few; d_call: TRBD1; cdr3_aa: CASNVDRGLGYTF; cdr3_nt: TGTGCCAGCAACGTGGACAGGGGGCTCGGCTACACCTTC
v_call: TRBV4-1; j_call: TRBJ2-5; clone_size: -; d_call: TRBD2; cdr3_aa: CASSQVLAGGRETQYF; cdr3_nt: TGCGCCAGCAGCCAAGTGTTAGCGGGGGGGAGAGAGACCCAGTACTTC
v_call: TRBV28; j_call: TRBJ1-2; clone_size: -; d_call: -; cdr3_aa: CASNTDRTNYGYTF; cdr3_nt: TGTGCCAGCAATACGGACAGAACTAACTATGGCTACACCTTC
v_call: TRBV19; j_call: TRBJ1-5; clone_size: once; d_call: -; cdr3_aa: CASGAGNQPQHF; cdr3_nt: TGTGCCAGTGGGGCCGGTAATCAGCCCCAGCATTTT
v_call: TRBV7-9; j_call: TRBJ2-7; clone_size: once; d_call: -; cdr3_aa: CASSSQGIWEQYF; cdr3_nt: TGTGCCAGCAGTTCACAGGGAATATGGGAGCAGTACTTC
v_call: TRBV29-1; j_call: TRBJ2-2; clone_size: -; d_call: -; cdr3_aa: CSVRDTNTGELFF; cdr3_nt: TGCAGCGTACGGGACACTAACACCGGGGAGCTGTTTTTT
v_call: TRBV30; j_call: TRBJ1-1; clone_size: -; d_call: TRBD1; cdr3_aa: CAWSRDRGHGEAFF; cdr3_nt: TGTGCCTGGAGTAGGGACAGGGGGCATGGTGAAGCTTTCTTT
v_call: TRBV19; j_call: TRBJ2-1; clone_size: -; d_call: TRBD2; cdr3_aa: CATQAGGNYNEQFF; cdr3_nt: TGTGCCACCCAAGCGGGAGGAAACTACAATGAGCAGTTCTTC
v_call: TRBV14; j_call: TRBJ2-5; clone_size: -; d_call: TRBD2; cdr3_aa: CASSCATSGGANAETQYF; cdr3_nt: TGTGCCAGCAGCTGTGCGACTAGCGGGGGGGCCAATGCAGAGACCCAGTACTTC
v_call: TRBV27; j_call: TRBJ1-1; clone_size: -; d_call: -; cdr3_aa: CASSLRERNTEAFF; cdr3_nt: TGTGCCAGCAGTTTACGGGAGCGGAACACTGAAGCTTTCTTT
v_call: TRBV2; j_call: TRBJ1-4; clone_size: -; d_call: -; cdr3_aa: CASRVGWSAGSGGEKLFF; cdr3_nt: TGTGCCAGCAGGGTCGGGTGGTCCGCCGGGAGCGGGGGGGAAAAACTGTTTTTT
v_call: TRBV7-9; j_call: TRBJ2-2; clone_size: -; d_call: -; cdr3_aa: CASSLAGNTGELFF; cdr3_nt: TGTGCCAGCAGCTTAGCGGGCAACACCGGGGAGCTGTTTTTT
v_call: TRBV7-6; j_call: TRBJ1-3; clone_size: -; d_call: -; cdr3_aa: CASSLASGIGNTIYF; cdr3_nt: TGTGCCAGCAGCTTAGCCTCAGGAATTGGAAACACCATATATTTT
v_call: TRBV5-1; j_call: TRBJ1-2; clone_size: -; d_call: TRBD1; cdr3_aa: CASSLEGQGGGYTF; cdr3_nt: TGCGCCAGCAGCTTGGAGGGACAGGGTGGCGGCTACACCTTC
v_call: TRBV5-1; j_call: TRBJ1-1; clone_size: -; d_call: TRBD1; cdr3_aa: CASSPVGTEQVTEAFF; cdr3_nt: TGCGCCAGCAGCCCGGTAGGGACAGAACAAGTCACTGAAGCTTTCTTT
v_call: TRBV5-8; j_call: TRBJ1-5; clone_size: -; d_call: TRBD1; cdr3_aa: CASSLGQGRNQPQHF; cdr3_nt: TGTGCCAGCAGCTTGGGACAGGGGAGGAATCAGCCCCAGCATTTT
v_call: TRBV5-4; j_call: TRBJ2-3; clone_size: -; d_call: -; cdr3_aa: CASSQIGDTQYF; cdr3_nt: TGTGCCAGCAGCCAAATCGGAGATACGCAGTATTTT
v_call: TRBV7-2; j_call: TRBJ2-7; clone_size: -; d_call: TRBD2; cdr3_aa: CASSFSGTTSYEQYF; cdr3_nt: TGTGCCAGCAGCTTCTCTGGGACTACATCCTACGAGCAGTACTTC
v_call: TRBV19; j_call: TRBJ2-7; clone_size: -; d_call: TRBD2; cdr3_aa: CASSTSAGRLYEQYF; cdr3_nt: TGTGCCAGTAGTACGTCAGCGGGGCGTCTGTACGAGCAGTACTTC
v_call: TRBV2; j_call: TRBJ1-2; clone_size: -; d_call: -; cdr3_aa: CASLRQDFNYGYTF; cdr3_nt: TGTGCCAGCCTTCGACAGGACTTTAACTATGGCTACACCTTC
v_call: TRBV19; j_call: TRBJ2-3; clone_size: -; d_call: -; cdr3_aa: CASSKRTGVGADTQYF; cdr3_nt: TGTGCCAGTAGTAAGAGGACGGGGGTTGGTGCAGATACGCAGTATTTT
v_call: TRBV28; j_call: TRBJ1-6; clone_size: -; d_call: TRBD1; cdr3_aa: CASSLSSRQGQNNSPLHF; cdr3_nt: TGTGCCAGCAGTTTATCCTCCCGACAGGGTCAAAATAATTCACCCCTCCACTTT
v_call: TRBV19; j_call: TRBJ1-2; clone_size: -; d_call: TRBD1; cdr3_aa: CASSKQGDYGYTF; cdr3_nt: TGTGCCAGTAGCAAACAGGGGGACTATGGCTACACCTTC
v_call: TRBV4-3; j_call: TRBJ2-5; clone_size: -; d_call: TRBD2; cdr3_aa: CASSQNSGGETQYF; cdr3_nt: TGCGCCAGCAGCCAAAATAGCGGGGGGGAGACCCAGTACTTC
v_call: TRBV6-6; j_call: TRBJ1-3; clone_size: -; d_call: TRBD1; cdr3_aa: CASSRRDSSGNTIYF; cdr3_nt: TGTGCCAGCAGTCGACGGGACAGCTCTGGAAACACCATATATTTT